This TCR beta chain emerged from a study of T cell responses to AZD1222 COVID-19 vaccine. Study-level points and caveats: Just a handful of people given AZD1222 tested seropositive at baseline. Spike regions recognized by vaccine-associated CD4 TCRs spanned the protein, led by 160-218 and 743-854. Clonal diversity was possibly underestimated, and the donors were mostly white British, with more females. Rises in breadth and depth of Spike-specific TCRs came after two AZD1222 doses.

Germline V gene data show CDR1 as SGHRS and CDR2 as YFSETQ. With 3 bases removed from V and 4 bases from J, the gap between germline ends came to 14 bases. This CDR3 is 15 amino acids long. With respect to this clone: What it binds is not known.

Clones were read by immunoSEQ multiplex PCR, and TCRdb kept only the in-frame ones, dropping some. The table records 95,000 to 130,000 clones, just over 85% of them present only once. The sequencing used peripheral blood, collected on day 0 of AZD1222 vaccination. The chain combines TRBV5-1 with TRBJ1-3; D possibly corresponds to TRBD1 (6 bases). The receptor comes from an adult in good health. The CDR3 loop is CASSSDPTGGNTIYF. The CDR3 DNA sequence: TGCGCCAGCAGCTCTGACCCGACAGGCGGAAACACCATATATTTT. The entire variable domain, with the rest obtained from reference TRBV5-1 and TRBJ1-3, is as follows: KAGVTQTPRYLIKTRGQQVTLSCSPISGHRSVSWYQQTPGQGLQFLFEYFSETQRNKGNFPGRFSGRQFSNSRSEMNVSTLELGDSALYLCASSSDPTGGNTIYFGEGSWLTVV.